The clone carrying this T cell receptor beta chain was observed a few times. Its specificity is unknown. The sample originates from a study of T-cell memory formation after mild COVID-19. Study-wide findings and caveats: CD4/CD8 balance held among clones contracting day 15 to 85, and later expanders leaned CD4+.

TCRdb itself ran the 5' RACE reads through MiXCR, one entry per CDR3 protein. The sample consists of about 340,000 distinct CDR3 sequences, around a fifth of them appearing once. The TCR comes from a young man who had mild COVID-19 (a few samples of this study predate the infection). Cell type and time point are not known. Specimen: PBMCs or a T cell subset sorted from them (not recorded which).

In nucleotides, the CDR3 is TGTGCCAGCAGGATCGCGGGAGATACGCAGTATTTT. Translating it yields CASRIAGDTQYF. V usage is TRBV12-3 or TRBV12-4 and J usage is TRBJ2-3; D perhaps matches TRBD2 (5 bases). This CDR3 is built from 12 residues. Trimming removed 6 bases from V and 5 bases from J, with 9 bases in between.